The 30 T cell receptor beta chains presented below share a single source sample, sequenced in a study of shared clonotypes between healthy human individuals. Here immunoSEQ multiplex PCR was the method, and the copy in TCRdb shows in-frame clones only, minus some. The profile shows under 1,100,000 clones, approximately 76% of them singletons. Sequencing was carried out using memory CD4+ T cells sorted from blood. Subset here: CD45RA-negative fraction. The receptors originated from a man in his late teens or twenties in good health.

The CDR3 sequence: CASSQETGEQYF. Written as DNA, the CDR3 is TGTGCCAGCAGCCAAGAGACGGGCGAGCAGTACTTC. V and J are TRBV14 and TRBJ2-7; D gene uncertain. This CDR3 has 12 residues. Germline CDR1 SGHDN, CDR2 FVKESK. Trimming removed 0 bases at V and 6 bases at J, with 6 bases between.

This sequence joins TRBV5-1 and TRBJ1-4, with 8 bases identical to TRBD1. Losses at the gene ends were 4 bases for V and 7 bases for J; bases not matched to a gene: 9. Looked up from germline, CDR1 is SGHRS and CDR2 is YFSETQ. The CDR3 has 15 amino acids. The DNA of the CDR3 is TGCGCCAGCAGCCCCGGACAGGGAGAACGTGAAAAACTGTTTTTT. Amino acid sequence: CASSPGQGEREKLFF.

In regard to this clone: The sample carries other DNA sequences with the same CDR3. The CDR3 protein is CASSLDGGGNQPQHF. The DNA of the CDR3 is TGCGCCAGCAGCTTGGACGGGGGAGGCAATCAGCCCCAGCATTTT. This chain links TRBV5-1 with TRBJ1-5, with D maybe TRBD1 (5 bases). This CDR3 is built from 15 residues. Germline-derived CDR1 and CDR2 are SGHRS and YFSETQ. Trimming stripped 0 bases from V and 2 bases from J, with 9 bases between.

The J gene is TRBJ2-1, the V gene TRBV9; D unclear. Germline V gene lookup returns CDR1 SGDLS and CDR2 YYNGEE. The CDR3 loop spans 15 amino acids. V was cut by 3 bases and J by 2 bases, with 12 bases left in between. The CDR3 sequence is CASSAFRFAYNEQFF. Written as DNA, the CDR3 is TGTGCCAGCAGCGCCTTCAGGTTTGCCTACAATGAGCAGTTCTTC.

The V gene is TRBV10-3, the J gene TRBJ2-3; D is unclear. This CDR3 contains 14 residues. Trimming removed 2 bases at V and 2 bases at J, with 8 bases between. The V gene's germline CDR1 is ENHRY and CDR2 SYGVKD. The CDR3 here is CAISETDATDTQYF. The CDR3 nucleotides are TGTGCCATCAGTGAGACGGATGCCACAGATACGCAGTATTTT.

The chain carries TRBV5-1 and TRBJ2-1, with 13 bases identical to TRBD2. Germline values: CDR1 SGHRS, CDR2 YFSETQ. The V segment lost 0 bases and the J segment 8 bases; nucleotides outside the gene matches: 5. The CDR3 contains 16 residues. The CDR3 region is CASSLEGTSGNDEQFF. DNA of the CDR3: TGCGCCAGCAGCTTGGAGGGGACTAGCGGGAACGATGAGCAGTTCTTC.

This chain joins TRBV27 and TRBJ1-2, with D possibly TRBD1 on 5 matching bases. CDR3 length: 15 residues. Trimming pared 6 bases from V and 0 bases from J, leaving 14 bases between. Germline V gives CDR1 MNHEY, CDR2 SMNVEV (reference sequence). The DNA for the CDR3 is TGTGCCAGCAGACTGCAGGGCCCAGCTAACTATGGCTACACCTTC. It translates to CASRLQGPANYGYTF.

This clone was observed a few times. The chain has TRBV5-1 and TRBJ2-3; 7 positions match TRBD1. The germline gives CDR1 SGHRS, CDR2 YFSETQ. CDR3 length equals 15 residues. V lost 5 bases and J lost 6; bases outside the gene matches: 12. The CDR3 bases are TGCGCCAGCAGTCGGACGGGACAGCCCTCGGATACGCAGTATTTT. The encoded protein is CASSRTGQPSDTQYF. The complete variable domain, with remaining parts taken from reference TRBV5-1 and TRBJ2-3, reads KAGVTQTPRYLIKTRGQQVTLSCSPISGHRSVSWYQQTPGQGLQFLFEYFSETQRNKGNFPGRFSGRQFSNSRSEMNVSTLELGDSALYLCASSRTGQPSDTQYFGPGTRLTVL.

The chain employs TRBV19 and TRBJ2-6, with unresolved D. Germline lookup yields CDR1 LNHDA and CDR2 SQIVND (reference sequence). V lost 3 bases, J lost 2 bases, and 5 bases lay in between. The CDR3 sequence is 14 residues long. The CDR3 region is CASSIGPGANVLTF. CDR3 sequence (DNA): TGTGCCAGTAGTATCGGGCCTGGGGCCAACGTCCTGACTTTC.

The rearrangement uses TRBV5-4 and TRBJ2-7, with TRBD1 identical over 12 bases. The junction had 6 bases not matched to a gene; V was cut back by 4 bases and J by 4 bases. CDR1 is SGHNT and CDR2 is YYREEE in the germline V gene (reference sequence). The CDR3 has 15 residues. The CDR3 DNA is TGTGCCAGCAGCCCGGGACAGGGGGCGACTTACGAGCAGTACTTC. Protein: CASSPGQGATYEQYF.

This rearrangement joins TRBV15 to TRBJ2-3; the D call may be TRBD1 or TRBD2 (6 bases each). The CDR3 loop spans 14 amino acids. The germline V gene has CDR1 LNHNV and CDR2 YYDKDF (reference sequence). V lost 0 bases to trimming and J lost 5 bases, with 9 bases between them. The DNA for the CDR3 is TGTGCCACCAGCAGAGATGGAGGGGGAGATACGCAGTATTTT. This gives the protein CATSRDGGGDTQYF.

This clone was seen a single time. This chain connects TRBV6-1 to TRBJ1-6, with no clear D. CDR3 length: 11 amino acids. Trimming stripped 2 bases from V and 8 bases from J, with 1 base between. Looked up from germline, CDR1 is MNHNS and CDR2 is SASEGT. The CDR3 nucleotides are TGTGCCAGCAGTGAATATTCACCCCTCCACTTT. Its translation: CASSEYSPLHF.

V gene TRBV7-8 combines with J gene TRBJ2-5; TRBD1 might be the D (5 bases). The V gene's germline CDR1 is SGHVS and CDR2 FQNEAQ. The CDR3 has 15 residues. Trimming pared 1 base from V and 4 bases from J, leaving 13 bases between. In DNA form, the CDR3 reads TGTGCCAGCAGCTTAGGGCAGGGTGTGGGAGAGACCCAGTACTTC. This translates into CASSLGQGVGETQYF.

Details on this clone: It is likely a read error: a sequence one base away is far more abundant. Other DNA sequences in the sample encode the same CDR3. This rearrangement joins TRBV29-1 to TRBJ1-5; D gene uncertain. This CDR3 is 14 amino acids long. Looked up from germline, CDR1 is SQVTM and CDR2 is ANQGSEA. The CDR3 DNA is TGCAGCGCGACGTACAGTTATAGCAATCAACCCCAGCATTTT. Translated, it gives CSATYSYSNQPQHF. Looking up the rest from reference TRBV29-1 and TRBJ1-5 gives the full variable domain: SAVISQKPSRDICQRGTSLTIQCQVDSQVTMMFWYRQQPGQSLTLIATANQGSEATYESGFVIDKFPISRPNLTFSTLTVSNMSPEDSSIYLCSATYSYSNQPQHFGDGTRLSIL.

CDR3 coding DNA: TGTGCCAGTATACAGGGGGCGCCCCCAAACTCGGGCACCGGGGAGCTGTTTTTT. This encodes CASIQGAPPNSGTGELFF. The chain employs TRBV19 and TRBJ2-2; the match to TRBD1 covers 9 bases. Germline lookup yields CDR1 LNHDA and CDR2 SQIVND (reference sequence). This CDR3 has 18 residues. V was pared by 7 bases and J by 4 bases, with 16 bases of the junction left unmatched.

The chain employs TRBV2 and TRBJ2-1, with 10 bases identical to TRBD1. V lost 6 bases, J lost 6 bases, and 8 bases stayed unmatched. CDR1 is SNHLY, CDR2 FYNNEI, per germline. This CDR3 region has 15 residues. CDR3 protein: CASRPGTGVRNEQFF. The DNA of the CDR3 is TGTGCCAGCAGGCCCGGGACAGGGGTGCGCAATGAGCAGTTCTTC.

The CDR3 bases are TGCGCCAGCAGCTTTGGTAGCGGGAGAATGGATGAGCAGTTCTTC. It yields the protein CASSFGSGRMDEQFF. This chain joins TRBV5-1 and TRBJ2-1, with 9 bases aligning to TRBD2. The junction had 8 bases not matched to a gene; V was cut back by 2 bases and J by 8 bases. CDR3 length: 15 amino acids. Germline assignment: CDR1 SGHRS and CDR2 YFSETQ.

This clone was seen many times. The chain uses TRBV6-5 and TRBJ1-2; 7 bases are shared with TRBD1. The CDR3 has 14 amino acids. The junction had 8 bases not matched to a gene; V was cut back by 5 bases and J by 5 bases. Germline CDR1 MNHEY, CDR2 SVGAGI. CDR3 sequence: CASSESGTVYGYTF. CDR3 in DNA: TGTGCCAGCAGTGAATCCGGGACAGTGTATGGCTACACCTTC.

The V and J genes are TRBV7-3 and TRBJ2-3; 7 bases fit TRBD1. The CDR3 consists of 14 residues. CDR1 is SGHTA and CDR2 is FQGTGA in the germline V gene. Trimming cost V 4 bases and J 2 bases; bases outside gene matches: 3. CDR3 nucleotide sequence: TGTGCCAGCAGCTCGGGACAGTTCACAGATACGCAGTATTTT. This gives the protein CASSSGQFTDTQYF.

The CDR3 DNA reads as TGTGCCAGCTTGTCGGGACTAGCGGGAGTCAGTGAGCAGTTCTTC. Translation: CASLSGLAGVSEQFF. The chain is built from TRBV18 and TRBJ2-1; 14 bases agree with TRBD2. With 7 bases clipped from V and 9 bases from J, the junction kept 8 bases outside the gene matches. The CDR3 has 15 amino acids. Germline CDR1 and CDR2: KGHSH and LQKENI. Together with reference TRBV18 and TRBJ2-1, the CDR3 gives the full variable domain: NAGVMQNPRHLVRRRGQEARLRCSPMKGHSHVYWYRQLPEEGLKFMVYLQKENIIDESGMPKERFSAEFPKEGPSILRIQQVVRGDSAAYFCASLSGLAGVSEQFFGPGTRLTVL.

This clone has a single count. The V and J genes are TRBV5-1 and TRBJ2-5; TRBD1 agrees at 9 bases. The germline V gene has CDR1 SGHRS and CDR2 YFSETQ. With V trimmed by 2 bases and J by 5 bases, 1 base remained unmatched. There are 13 residues in the CDR3. The CDR3 loop is CASSLQGAETQYF. Here the CDR3 DNA reads TGCGCCAGCAGCTTACAGGGGGCTGAGACCCAGTACTTC.

The CDR3 loop reads CASSLDRQGADEQYF. In DNA form, the CDR3 reads TGTGCCAGCAGCTTGGACAGACAGGGGGCGGACGAGCAGTACTTC. V gene TRBV7-2 combines with J gene TRBJ2-7; 10 nucleotides align to TRBD1. CDR1 is SGHTA and CDR2 is FQGNSA in the germline V gene. The V gene end was trimmed by 3 bases and the J gene end by 5 bases; junction bases not matched to a gene: 7. The CDR3 length is 15 residues.

This clone was counted once. The rearrangement uses TRBV14 and TRBJ2-7, with D possibly called TRBD1 or TRBD2 (5 bases each). Germline CDR1 reads SGHDN; CDR2 reads FVKESK. CDR3 length equals 16 residues. V lost 0 bases to trimming and J lost 1 base, with 13 bases between them. The CDR3 here is CASSQEGLGRSYEQYF. Here the CDR3 DNA reads TGTGCCAGCAGCCAAGAGGGGCTGGGGAGATCCTACGAGCAGTACTTC.

The chain uses TRBV6-4 and TRBJ2-1; D ambiguous. The CDR3 loop spans 13 amino acids. Between the trimmed V and J ends, which lost 5 bases and 10 bases, there was a span of 15 bases. CDR1 MRHNA and CDR2 SNTAGT come from the germline V gene. The CDR3 DNA reads as TGTGCCAGCAGTCCCTATTCCTTTGGCGAGCAGTTCTTC. This translates into CASSPYSFGEQFF.

This chain connects TRBV6-6 to TRBJ1-2; 9 nucleotides line up with TRBD1. V lost 5 bases to trimming and J lost 7 bases; unmatched junction nucleotides: 5. The CDR3 covers 13 residues. The germline CDR1 and CDR2 sequences are MNHNY and SVGAGI (reference sequence). The CDR3 sequence is CASSQQGAGGYTF. The CDR3 nucleotides are TGTGCCAGCAGTCAACAGGGGGCGGGTGGCTACACCTTC.

In its sample, this clone was seen a few times. This CDR3 is also generated by other DNA sequences in the sample. This chain links TRBV5-6 with TRBJ1-2; D is possibly TRBD1 (6 bases). Per the germline V gene, CDR1 is SGHDT and CDR2 is YYEEEE. The CDR3 totals 16 residues. V was cut by 4 bases and J by 2 bases, with 18 bases left in between. The CDR3 DNA reads as TGTGCCAGCAGCCCTGGGGGCCAGGGGTTAAACTATGGCTACACCTTC. Protein product: CASSPGGQGLNYGYTF.

The rearrangement joins TRBV7-6 to TRBJ2-7, with D perhaps matching TRBD1 (6 bases). Deletions cut 3 bases from V and 1 base from J, with 10 bases between. The CDR3 consists of 14 residues. Looked up from germline, CDR1 is SGHVS and CDR2 is FNYEAQ. CDR3 nucleotides: TGTGCCAGCAGCTTTGACAGGAGTTCCTACGAGCAGTACTTC. It encodes CASSFDRSSYEQYF.

This sequence joins TRBV7-2 and TRBJ2-2; 9 positions agree with TRBD1. Germline V CDR1 and CDR2: SGHTA, FQGNSA. V gave up 3 bases and J gave up 6 bases; unmatched junction bases: 8. The CDR3 has 16 amino acids. The CDR3 nucleotides read TGTGCCAGCAGCTTCGGTGGGACAGGGATCCCCGGGGAGCTGTTTTTT. Translation: CASSFGGTGIPGELFF.

This sequence joins TRBV5-1 and TRBJ2-5, with D possibly being TRBD1 (6 bases). The DNA end is more similar to TRBJ2-7, so the J call may be wrong. The germline CDR1 and CDR2 sequences are SGHRS and YFSETQ. The CDR3 covers 16 residues. The CDR3 region is CASSLGTAFSSYEQYF. In DNA, the CDR3 is TGCGCCAGCAGCTTGGGGACAGCTTTTAGCTCCTACGAGCAGTACTTC.

The rearrangement uses TRBV18 and TRBJ1-3; a weak D match, TRBD1 (5 bases). This CDR3 region has 15 residues. The germline V and J ends were trimmed by 6 bases and 3 bases, with 15 bases remaining between them. Per germline, CDR1 KGHSH and CDR2 LQKENI. The DNA of the CDR3 is TGTGCCAGCTCCCTTCAAACAGGTGTTGGAAACACCATATATTTT. Amino acids: CASSLQTGVGNTIYF.